This T cell receptor (beta chain) appears in the sequencing data of a study of T cell responses to AZD1222 COVID-19 vaccine. The study, taken as a whole, reports: Among the donors, most were white British and more were female, and clonal diversity was possibly underestimated. Reportedly, nearly half of unique spike TCRs recognized epitopes outside B.1.351/B.1.1.7 mutations.

In regard to this clone: Its antigen is not known.

The V segment lost 5 bases and the J segment 4 bases; nucleotides outside the gene matches: 10. The CDR3 has 17 residues. From germline, CDR1 is LNHDA and CDR2 SQIVND (reference sequence). Method: immunoSEQ multiplex PCR; TCRdb's copy keeps in-frame clones and lacks some. The sample contains 100,000 or so clones, 82% of which appear only once. The clonotype comes from an adult in good health. The chain employs TRBV19 and TRBJ2-1; TRBD2 matches 11 bases. The sequences come from peripheral blood, collected on day 0 of AZD1222 vaccination. In DNA form, the CDR3 reads TGTGCCAGTAGTCCGCAGATAGCGGGGGGGAGATACAATGAGCAGTTCTTC. Translated, it gives CASSPQIAGGRYNEQFF.